Here is one T cell receptor beta chain with its context. These data belong to a study of blood T cell repertoires in COVID-19. Profiling relied on immunoSEQ multiplex PCR, and the TCRdb table lists in-frame clones only, not all of them. This sample has approximately 440,000 clones, with roughly 88% found just once. The V end lost 6 bases, the J end lost 5 bases, and 7 bases lay between the germline ends. Germline CDR1 and CDR2: SEHNR and FQNEAQ (reference sequence). The CDR3 has 12 residues. Sequenced sample: peripheral blood. This chain connects TRBV7-9 to TRBJ2-2; D gene unclear. The sequence was collected from a woman aged 50 to 60 with COVID-19, enrolled during active disease. Here the CDR3 DNA reads TGTGCCAGCAGTCCCGGGACCGGGGAGCTGTTTTTT. Its protein is CASSPGTGELFF. The whole variable domain, remainder taken from reference TRBV7-9 and TRBJ2-2, is DTGVSQNPRHKITKRGQNVTFRCDPISEHNRLYWYRQTLGQGPEFLTYFQNEAQLEKSRLLSDRFSAERPKGSFSTLEIQRTEQGDSAMYLCASSPGTGELFFGEGSRLTVL.